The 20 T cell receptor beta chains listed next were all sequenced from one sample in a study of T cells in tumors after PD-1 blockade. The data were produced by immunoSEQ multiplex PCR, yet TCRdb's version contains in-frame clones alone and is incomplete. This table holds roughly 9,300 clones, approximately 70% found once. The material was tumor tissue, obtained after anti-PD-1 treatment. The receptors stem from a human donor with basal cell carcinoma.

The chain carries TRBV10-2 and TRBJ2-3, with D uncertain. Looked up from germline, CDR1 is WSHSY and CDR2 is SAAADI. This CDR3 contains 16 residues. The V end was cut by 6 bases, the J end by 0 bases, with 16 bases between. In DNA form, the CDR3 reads TGCGCCAGCAGCGGATATCTTGGCACTAGCACAGATACGCAGTATTTT. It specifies CASSGYLGTSTDTQYF.

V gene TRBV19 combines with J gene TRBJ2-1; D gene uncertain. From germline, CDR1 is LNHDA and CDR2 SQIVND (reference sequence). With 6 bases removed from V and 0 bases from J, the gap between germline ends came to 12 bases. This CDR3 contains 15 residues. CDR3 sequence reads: CASRGPWGSYNEQFF. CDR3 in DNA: TGTGCCAGTAGGGGCCCATGGGGCTCCTACAATGAGCAGTTCTTC.

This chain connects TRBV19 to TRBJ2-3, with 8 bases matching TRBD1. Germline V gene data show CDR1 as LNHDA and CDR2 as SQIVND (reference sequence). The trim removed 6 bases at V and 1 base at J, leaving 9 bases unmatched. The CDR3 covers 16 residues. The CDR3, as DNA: TGTGCCAGTAGCCACGACAGGGGATGGGGCACAGATACGCAGTATTTT. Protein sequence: CASSHDRGWGTDTQYF.

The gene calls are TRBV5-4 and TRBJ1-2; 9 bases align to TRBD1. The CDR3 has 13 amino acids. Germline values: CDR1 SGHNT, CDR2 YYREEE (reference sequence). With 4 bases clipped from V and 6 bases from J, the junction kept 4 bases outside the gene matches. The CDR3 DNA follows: TGTGCCAGCAGCAGATGGGACAGGGATGGCTACACCTTC. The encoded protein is CASSRWDRDGYTF.

The CDR3 loop reads CAWSVGDRVTDTQYF. The CDR3 bases are TGTGCCTGGAGTGTAGGGGACAGGGTCACAGATACGCAGTATTTT. V and J are TRBV30 and TRBJ2-3; TRBD1 matches at 9 bases. The length of the CDR3 is 15 residues. Germline values: CDR1 GTSNPN, CDR2 SVGIG (reference sequence). Trimming removed 0 bases from V and 2 bases from J; junction bases left unmatched: 3.

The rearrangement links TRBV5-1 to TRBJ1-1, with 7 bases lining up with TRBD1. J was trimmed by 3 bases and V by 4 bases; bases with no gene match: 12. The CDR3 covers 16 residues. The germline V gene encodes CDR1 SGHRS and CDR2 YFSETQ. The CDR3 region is CASSPEGRTGDTEAFF. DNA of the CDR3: TGCGCCAGCAGCCCCGAGGGCAGGACAGGAGACACTGAAGCTTTCTTT.

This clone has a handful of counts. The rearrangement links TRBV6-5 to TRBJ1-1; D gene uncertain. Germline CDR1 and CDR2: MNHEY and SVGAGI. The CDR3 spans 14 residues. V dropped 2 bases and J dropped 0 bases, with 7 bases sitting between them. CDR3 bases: TGTGCCAGCAGTTACGGGCAGCTGAACACTGAAGCTTTCTTT. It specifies CASSYGQLNTEAFF.

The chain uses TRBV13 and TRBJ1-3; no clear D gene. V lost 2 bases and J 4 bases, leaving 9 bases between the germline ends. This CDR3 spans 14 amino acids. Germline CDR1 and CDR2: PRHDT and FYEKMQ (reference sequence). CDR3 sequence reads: CASSLLSRGNTIYF. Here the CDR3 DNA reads TGTGCCAGCAGCTTATTGTCACGGGGAAACACCATATATTTT. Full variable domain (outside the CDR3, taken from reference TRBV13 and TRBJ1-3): AAGVIQSPRHLIKEKRETATLKCYPIPRHDTVYWYQQGPGQDPQFLISFYEKMQSDKGSIPDRFSAQQFSDYHSELNMSSLELGDSALYFCASSLLSRGNTIYFGEGSWLTVV.

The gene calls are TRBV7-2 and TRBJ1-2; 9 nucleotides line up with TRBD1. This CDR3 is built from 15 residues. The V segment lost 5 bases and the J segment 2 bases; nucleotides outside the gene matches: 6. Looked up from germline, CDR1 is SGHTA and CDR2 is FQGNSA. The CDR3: CASSTGTGRNYGYTF. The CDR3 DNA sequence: TGTGCCAGCAGCACCGGGACAGGGAGGAACTATGGCTACACCTTC.

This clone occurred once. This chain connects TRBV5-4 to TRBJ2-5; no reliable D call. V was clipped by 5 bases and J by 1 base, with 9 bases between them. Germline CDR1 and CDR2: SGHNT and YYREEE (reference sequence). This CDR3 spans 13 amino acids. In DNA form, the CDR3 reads TGTGCCAGCAGAGTCGGTGGCCAAGAGACCCAGTACTTC. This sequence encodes CASRVGGQETQYF.

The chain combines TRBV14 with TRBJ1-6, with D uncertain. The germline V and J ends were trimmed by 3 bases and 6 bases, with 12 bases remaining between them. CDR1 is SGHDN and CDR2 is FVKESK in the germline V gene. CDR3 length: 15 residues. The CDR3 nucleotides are TGTGCCAGCAGCCACGGACGGTCGGCTAATTCACCCCTCCACTTT. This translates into CASSHGRSANSPLHF.

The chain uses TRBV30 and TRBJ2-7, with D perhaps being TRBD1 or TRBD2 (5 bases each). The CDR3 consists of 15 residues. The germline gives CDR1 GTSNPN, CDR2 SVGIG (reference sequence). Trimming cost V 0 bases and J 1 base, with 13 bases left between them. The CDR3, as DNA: TGTGCCTGGAGTGTAGCCGGGGCGTTATCCTACGAGCAGTACTTC. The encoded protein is CAWSVAGALSYEQYF.

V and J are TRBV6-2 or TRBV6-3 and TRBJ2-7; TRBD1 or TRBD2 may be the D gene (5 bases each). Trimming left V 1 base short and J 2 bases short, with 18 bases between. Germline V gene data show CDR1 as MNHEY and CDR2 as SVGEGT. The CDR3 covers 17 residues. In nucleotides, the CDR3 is TGTGCCAGCAGTTACTACCTTCGGGACGGACCCACCTACGAGCAGTACTTC. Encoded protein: CASSYYLRDGPTYEQYF.

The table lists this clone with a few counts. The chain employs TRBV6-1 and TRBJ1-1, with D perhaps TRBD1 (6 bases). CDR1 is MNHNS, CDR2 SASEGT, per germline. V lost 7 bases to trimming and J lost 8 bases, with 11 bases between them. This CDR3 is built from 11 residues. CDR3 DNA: TGTGCCAGCACTTGGACAGACGAAGCTTTCTTT. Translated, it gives CASTWTDEAFF.

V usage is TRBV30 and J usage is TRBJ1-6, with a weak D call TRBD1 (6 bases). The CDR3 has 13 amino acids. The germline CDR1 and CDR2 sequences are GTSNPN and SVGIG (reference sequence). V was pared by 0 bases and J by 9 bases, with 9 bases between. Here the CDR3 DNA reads TGTGCCTGGAGTGTACAGGGAAGTTCACCCCTCCACTTT. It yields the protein CAWSVQGSSPLHF.

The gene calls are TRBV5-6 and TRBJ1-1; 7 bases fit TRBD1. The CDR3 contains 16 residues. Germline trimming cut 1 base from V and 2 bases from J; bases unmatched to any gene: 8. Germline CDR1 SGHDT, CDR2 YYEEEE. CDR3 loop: CASSLFGAGGNTEAFF. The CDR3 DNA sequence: TGTGCCAGCAGCTTGTTTGGGGCAGGGGGAAACACTGAAGCTTTCTTT.

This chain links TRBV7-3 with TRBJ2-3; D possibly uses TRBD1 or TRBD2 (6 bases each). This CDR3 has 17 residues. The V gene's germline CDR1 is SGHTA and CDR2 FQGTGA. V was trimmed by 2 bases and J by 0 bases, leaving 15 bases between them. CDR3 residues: CASSLLGGLSSTDTQYF. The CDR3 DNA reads TGTGCCAGCAGCTTATTGGGGGGCCTGTCTAGCACAGATACGCAGTATTTT.

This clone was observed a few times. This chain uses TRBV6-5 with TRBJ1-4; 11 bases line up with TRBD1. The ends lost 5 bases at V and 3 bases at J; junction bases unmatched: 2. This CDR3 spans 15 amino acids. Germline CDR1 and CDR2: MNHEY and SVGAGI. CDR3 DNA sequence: TGTGCCAGCAGTCCGGACAGGGGGCCTAATGAAAAACTGTTTTTT. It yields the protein CASSPDRGPNEKLFF.

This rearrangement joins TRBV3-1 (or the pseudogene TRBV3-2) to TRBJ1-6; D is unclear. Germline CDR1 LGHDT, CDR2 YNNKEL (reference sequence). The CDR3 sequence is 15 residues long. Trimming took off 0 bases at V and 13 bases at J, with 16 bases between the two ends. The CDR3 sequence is CASSQDPGSEGPLHF. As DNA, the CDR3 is TGTGCCAGCAGCCAAGATCCAGGCAGTGAGGGCCCCCTCCACTTT.

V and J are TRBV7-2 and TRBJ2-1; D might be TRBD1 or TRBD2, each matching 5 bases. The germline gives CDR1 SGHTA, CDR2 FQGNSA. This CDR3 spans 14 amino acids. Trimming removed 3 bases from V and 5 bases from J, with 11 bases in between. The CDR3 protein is CASSFPGPNNEQFF. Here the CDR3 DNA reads TGTGCCAGCAGCTTTCCGGGACCGAACAATGAGCAGTTCTTC.